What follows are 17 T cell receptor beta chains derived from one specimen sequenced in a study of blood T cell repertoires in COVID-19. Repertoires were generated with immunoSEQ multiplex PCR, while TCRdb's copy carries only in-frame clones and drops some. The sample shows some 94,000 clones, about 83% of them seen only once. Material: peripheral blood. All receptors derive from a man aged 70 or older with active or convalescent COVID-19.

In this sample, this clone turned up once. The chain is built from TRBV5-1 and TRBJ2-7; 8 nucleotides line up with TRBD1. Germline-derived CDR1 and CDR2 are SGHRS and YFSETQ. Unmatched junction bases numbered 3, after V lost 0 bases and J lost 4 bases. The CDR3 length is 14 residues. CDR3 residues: CASSLGDRGYEQYF. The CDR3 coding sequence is TGCGCCAGCAGCTTGGGTGACAGGGGTTACGAGCAGTACTTC.

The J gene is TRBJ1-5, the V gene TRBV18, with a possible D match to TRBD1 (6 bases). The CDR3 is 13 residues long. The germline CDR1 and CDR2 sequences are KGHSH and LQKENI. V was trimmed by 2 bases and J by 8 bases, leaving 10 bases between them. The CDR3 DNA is TGTGCCAGCTCACCAGACAGGATGAAGCCCCAGCATTTT. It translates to CASSPDRMKPQHF.

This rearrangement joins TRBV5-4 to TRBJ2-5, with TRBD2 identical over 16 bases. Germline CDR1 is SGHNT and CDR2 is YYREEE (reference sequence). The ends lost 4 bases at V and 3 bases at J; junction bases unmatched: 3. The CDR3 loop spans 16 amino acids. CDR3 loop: CASSTGTSGGEETQYF. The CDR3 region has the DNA TGTGCCAGCAGCACCGGGACTAGCGGGGGGGAAGAGACCCAGTACTTC.

The CDR3 DNA reads as TGTGCCACCAGTGACCGCGGGACAGGCAATCAGCCCCAGCATTTT. Amino acid sequence: CATSDRGTGNQPQHF. The chain has TRBV24-1 and TRBJ1-5; 7 positions match TRBD1. CDR3 size: 15 residues. J was trimmed by 2 bases and V by 4 bases; bases with no gene match: 4. Per the germline V gene, CDR1 is KGHDR and CDR2 is SFDVKD.

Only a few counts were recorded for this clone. The CDR3 DNA sequence: TGTGCCAGCAAGTCGGGGTATAATTCACCCCTCCACTTT. It encodes CASKSGYNSPLHF. V is TRBV6-6 and J is TRBJ1-6; D uncertain. CDR3 size: 13 residues. V was trimmed by 7 bases and J by 4 bases, leaving 8 bases between them. The germline CDR1 and CDR2 sequences are MNHNY and SVGAGI (reference sequence).

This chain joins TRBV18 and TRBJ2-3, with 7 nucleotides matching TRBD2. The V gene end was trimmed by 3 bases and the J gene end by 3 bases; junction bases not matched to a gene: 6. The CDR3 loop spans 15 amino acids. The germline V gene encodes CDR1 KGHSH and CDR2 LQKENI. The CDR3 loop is CASSPGGGSTDTQYF. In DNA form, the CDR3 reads TGTGCCAGCTCACCGGGCGGGGGATCAACAGATACGCAGTATTTT.

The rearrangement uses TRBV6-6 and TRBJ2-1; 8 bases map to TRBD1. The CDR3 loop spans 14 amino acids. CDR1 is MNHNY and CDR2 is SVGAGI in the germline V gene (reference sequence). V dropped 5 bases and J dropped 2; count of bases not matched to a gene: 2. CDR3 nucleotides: TGTGCCAGCAGTGGACAGGGTACCTACAATGAGCAGTTCTTC. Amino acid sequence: CASSGQGTYNEQFF.

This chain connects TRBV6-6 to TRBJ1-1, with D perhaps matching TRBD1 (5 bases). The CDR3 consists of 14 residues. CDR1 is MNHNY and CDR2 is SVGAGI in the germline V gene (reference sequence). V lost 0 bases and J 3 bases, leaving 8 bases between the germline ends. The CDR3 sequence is CASSYSRGDTEAFF. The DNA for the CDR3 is TGTGCCAGCAGTTACTCGCGGGGGGACACTGAAGCTTTCTTT.

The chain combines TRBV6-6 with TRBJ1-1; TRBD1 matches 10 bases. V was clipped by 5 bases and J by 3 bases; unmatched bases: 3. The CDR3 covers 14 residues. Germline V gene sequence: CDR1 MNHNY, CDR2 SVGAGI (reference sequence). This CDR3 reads CASSLGQGDTEAFF. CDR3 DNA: TGTGCCAGCAGTCTCGGACAGGGGGACACTGAAGCTTTCTTT.

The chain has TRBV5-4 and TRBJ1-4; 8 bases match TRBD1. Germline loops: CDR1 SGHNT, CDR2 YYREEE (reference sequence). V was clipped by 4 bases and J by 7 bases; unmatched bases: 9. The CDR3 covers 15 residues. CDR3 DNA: TGTGCCAGCAGCGCATCGCAGGGGGCGAGTGAAAAACTGTTTTTT. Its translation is CASSASQGASEKLFF. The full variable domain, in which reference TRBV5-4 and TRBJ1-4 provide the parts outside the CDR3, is ETGVTQSPTHLIKTRGQQVTLRCSSQSGHNTVSWYQQALGQGPQFIFQYYREEENGRGNFPPRFSGLQFPNYSSELNVNALELDDSALYLCASSASQGASEKLFFGSGTQLSVL.

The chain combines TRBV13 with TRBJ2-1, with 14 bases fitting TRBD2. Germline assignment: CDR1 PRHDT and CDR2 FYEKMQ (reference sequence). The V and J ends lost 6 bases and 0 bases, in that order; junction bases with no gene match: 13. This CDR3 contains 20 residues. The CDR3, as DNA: TGTGCCAGCAGGTGGGTGACTAGCGGGGGGGCGCCCGTCTCCTACAATGAGCAGTTCTTC. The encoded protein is CASRWVTSGGAPVSYNEQFF.

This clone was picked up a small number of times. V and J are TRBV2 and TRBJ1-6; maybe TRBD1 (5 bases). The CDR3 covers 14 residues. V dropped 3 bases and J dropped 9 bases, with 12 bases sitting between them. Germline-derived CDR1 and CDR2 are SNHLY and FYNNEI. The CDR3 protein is CASSEEGMSSPLHF. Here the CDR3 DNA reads TGTGCCAGCAGTGAGGAGGGGATGAGTTCACCCCTCCACTTT.

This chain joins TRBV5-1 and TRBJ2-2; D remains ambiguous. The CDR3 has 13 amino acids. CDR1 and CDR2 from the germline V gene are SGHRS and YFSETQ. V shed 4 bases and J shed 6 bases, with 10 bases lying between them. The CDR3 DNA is TGCGCCAGCAGCGTCGACTTGGCCGGGGAGCTGTTTTTT. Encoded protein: CASSVDLAGELFF.

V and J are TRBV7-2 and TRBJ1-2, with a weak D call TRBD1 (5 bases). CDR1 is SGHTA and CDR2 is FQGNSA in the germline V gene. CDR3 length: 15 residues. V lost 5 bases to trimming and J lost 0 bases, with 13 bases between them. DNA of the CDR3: TGTGCCAGCAGCGAAGGGGCGGGGGCTAACTATGGCTACACCTTC. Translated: CASSEGAGANYGYTF.

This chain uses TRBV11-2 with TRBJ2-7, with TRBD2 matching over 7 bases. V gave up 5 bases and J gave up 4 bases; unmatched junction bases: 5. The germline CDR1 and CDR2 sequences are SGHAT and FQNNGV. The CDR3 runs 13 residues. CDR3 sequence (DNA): TGTGCCAGCAGCCATTCCGGGGGGTACGAGCAGTACTTC. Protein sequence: CASSHSGGYEQYF.

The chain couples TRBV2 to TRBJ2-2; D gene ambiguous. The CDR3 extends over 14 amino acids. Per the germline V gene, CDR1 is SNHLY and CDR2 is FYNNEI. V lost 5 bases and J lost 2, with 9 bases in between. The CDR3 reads CASSLFPNTGELFF. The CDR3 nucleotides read TGTGCCAGCAGTCTATTCCCCAACACCGGGGAGCTGTTTTTT.

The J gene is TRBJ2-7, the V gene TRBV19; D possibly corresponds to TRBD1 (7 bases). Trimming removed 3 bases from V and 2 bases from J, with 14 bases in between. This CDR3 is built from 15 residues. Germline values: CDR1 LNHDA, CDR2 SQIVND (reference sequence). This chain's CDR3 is CASSIMAGGTYEQYF. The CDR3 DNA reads TGTGCCAGTAGTATCATGGCAGGGGGGACCTACGAGCAGTACTTC.